A single sample gave rise to the 17 T cell receptor beta chains below, sequenced in a study of chemoradiotherapy in HPV16-positive cancers. This table comes from immunoSEQ multiplex PCR, and its TCRdb copy is limited to in-frame clones, with some not included. The table shows roughly 4,100 clones, with 60% to 80% occurring only once. Sample: tumor tissue, taken from a patient who underwent chemoradiotherapy. These receptor sequences come from a human donor with HPV-associated anogenital cancer.

The chain has TRBV30 and TRBJ1-1, with a weak D call TRBD1 (6 bases). Per the germline V gene, CDR1 is GTSNPN and CDR2 is SVGIG (reference sequence). V lost 5 bases to trimming and J lost 0 bases, with 13 bases between them. This CDR3 has 14 residues. CDR3 residues: CAWRLRGMNTEAFF. For the CDR3, the DNA is TGTGCCTGGCGCCTCAGGGGAATGAACACTGAAGCTTTCTTT.

The chain couples TRBV28 to TRBJ1-3; TRBD1 agrees at 9 bases. The CDR3 contains 16 residues. The V gene's germline CDR1 is MDHEN and CDR2 SYDVKM. The V and J ends lost 6 bases and 2 bases, in that order; junction bases with no gene match: 8. The CDR3 region is CASSPGTGRTGNTIYF. The CDR3 bases are TGTGCCAGCAGCCCCGGGACAGGGAGGACTGGAAACACCATATATTTT.

The chain recombines TRBV19 with TRBJ2-1, with TRBD2 matching 11 bases. The CDR3 extends over 16 amino acids. The ends lost 5 bases at V and 6 bases at J; junction bases unmatched: 9. Germline V lookup: CDR1 LNHDA, CDR2 SQIVND (reference sequence). CDR3 loop: CASSRLAGRVSNEQFF. CDR3 DNA: TGTGCCAGTAGTCGACTAGCGGGACGGGTGAGCAATGAGCAGTTCTTC.

The J gene is TRBJ2-7, the V gene TRBV19; tentative D call: TRBD1 (5 bases). This CDR3 is 13 amino acids long. Germline values: CDR1 LNHDA, CDR2 SQIVND (reference sequence). V gave up 7 bases and J gave up 3 bases, with 13 bases separating them. The CDR3 loop is CASTSTGYYEQYF. The CDR3 DNA reads TGTGCCAGTACCTCAACAGGTTACTACGAGCAGTACTTC.

The DNA for the CDR3 is TGTGCCAGCAGTTACTCGAGCGGTAGGGAGACCCAGTACTTC. Protein: CASSYSSGRETQYF. This rearrangement joins TRBV6-5 to TRBJ2-5, with a weak D call TRBD2 (5 bases). The CDR3 has 14 amino acids. Germline assignment: CDR1 MNHEY and CDR2 SVGAGI. V gave up 0 bases and J gave up 5 bases, with 10 bases separating them.

This chain joins TRBV6-1 and TRBJ1-2; perhaps TRBD1 as D (5 bases). Trimming pared 9 bases from V and 4 bases from J, leaving 15 bases between. The CDR3 spans 13 residues. From germline, CDR1 is MNHNS and CDR2 SASEGT. The CDR3 DNA follows: TGTGCCAGAAAAGACAGCTCATTCTATGGCTACACCTTC. Encoded protein: CARKDSSFYGYTF.

The chain carries TRBV10-3 and TRBJ2-2, with 10 nucleotides matching TRBD2. Looked up from germline, CDR1 is ENHRY and CDR2 is SYGVKD. This CDR3 has 13 amino acids. The V and J ends lost 8 bases and 6 bases, in that order; junction bases with no gene match: 3. CDR3 region: CAIGTSDAGELFF. DNA of the CDR3: TGTGCCATCGGGACTAGCGACGCCGGGGAGCTGTTTTTT.

The chain couples TRBV7-2 to TRBJ2-3, with D possibly being TRBD1 (7 bases). The CDR3 spans 17 residues. Germline V gene lookup returns CDR1 SGHTA and CDR2 FQGNSA. V was shortened by 5 bases and J by 4 bases, with 22 bases between the two germline ends. CDR3 residues: CASSGRKTGTLPDTQYF. CDR3 sequence (DNA): TGTGCCAGCAGCGGGAGGAAGACAGGGACCCTCCCAGATACGCAGTATTTT.

The rearrangement joins TRBV25-1 to TRBJ1-1, with 7 nucleotides matching TRBD1. The germline V gene encodes CDR1 MGHDK and CDR2 SYGVNS. The CDR3 extends over 15 amino acids. V lost 2 bases, J lost 3 bases, and 6 bases stayed unmatched. The CDR3 here is CASSEPGQGDTEAFF. The CDR3 DNA is TGTGCCAGCAGTGAACCTGGTCAGGGGGACACTGAAGCTTTCTTT.

This chain joins TRBV30 and TRBJ1-2; D remains ambiguous. The CDR3 has 11 residues. Germline CDR1 reads GTSNPN; CDR2 reads SVGIG (reference sequence). V lost 2 bases to trimming and J lost 7 bases, with 8 bases between them. CDR3 protein: CAWSYASGYTF. DNA for the CDR3: TGTGCCTGGAGTTACGCGAGTGGCTACACCTTC.

The chain joins TRBV19 to TRBJ1-1; no clear D gene. This CDR3 comprises 14 residues. V dropped 5 bases and J dropped 3 bases, with 13 bases sitting between them. The germline V gene encodes CDR1 LNHDA and CDR2 SQIVND (reference sequence). Here the CDR3 DNA reads TGTGCCAGTAGTCCCAGCTTTATGGACACTGAAGCTTTCTTT. Translating gives CASSPSFMDTEAFF.

V is TRBV29-1 and J is TRBJ1-2; 10 bases map to TRBD1. Trimming removed 4 bases from V and 4 bases from J; junction bases left unmatched: 15. CDR1 is SQVTM, CDR2 ANQGSEA, per germline. This CDR3 contains 17 residues. The CDR3 sequence: CSVASDSGQGFGYGYTF. CDR3 sequence (DNA): TGCAGCGTTGCCTCCGATTCGGGACAGGGGTTTGGCTATGGCTACACCTTC.

The chain has TRBV5-1 and TRBJ2-7; a possible D gene is TRBD2 (5 bases). This CDR3 is 14 amino acids long. Between the trimmed V and J ends, which lost 0 bases and 1 base, there was a span of 8 bases. Germline assignment: CDR1 SGHRS and CDR2 YFSETQ. The CDR3 spells CASSLGGESYEQYF. CDR3 nucleotide sequence: TGCGCCAGCAGCTTGGGTGGGGAGTCCTACGAGCAGTACTTC.

This chain links TRBV13 with TRBJ1-2; D gene ambiguous. The V and J ends lost 5 bases and 8 bases respectively, with 18 bases between them. This CDR3 has 14 residues. Germline CDR1 and CDR2: PRHDT and FYEKMQ (reference sequence). The CDR3 sequence: CASSPRSTGSGYTF. CDR3 sequence (DNA): TGTGCCAGCAGCCCCCGATCTACGGGGTCCGGCTACACCTTC.

The V call is TRBV5-6, the J call TRBJ1-2, with a weak D call TRBD1 (5 bases). The CDR3 runs to 16 residues. CDR1 and CDR2 from the germline V gene are SGHDT and YYEEEE. Deletions cut 2 bases from V and 8 bases from J, with 22 bases between. The CDR3 bases are TGTGCCAGCAGCTTCAGGGAGGGATATAACGGACGGGGCTACACCTTC. Translating gives CASSFREGYNGRGYTF.

The J gene is TRBJ2-7, the V gene TRBV27; D is perhaps TRBD1 (5 bases). V gave up 2 bases and J gave up 3 bases, with 11 bases separating them. The CDR3 runs to 14 residues. Germline assignment: CDR1 MNHEY and CDR2 SMNVEV (reference sequence). CDR3 DNA sequence: TGTGCCAGCAGTTTACAGGGCCGAAACTACGAGCAGTACTTC. Its translation is CASSLQGRNYEQYF.

This chain uses TRBV7-9 with TRBJ2-2; D unclear. The length of the CDR3 is 13 residues. Germline lookup yields CDR1 SEHNR and CDR2 FQNEAQ (reference sequence). The V gene lost 3 bases and the J gene lost 5 bases, with 7 bases spanning the gap. CDR3 sequence (DNA): TGTGCCAGCAGCTTCCTTTGGACCGGGGAGCTGTTTTTT. This sequence encodes CASSFLWTGELFF.